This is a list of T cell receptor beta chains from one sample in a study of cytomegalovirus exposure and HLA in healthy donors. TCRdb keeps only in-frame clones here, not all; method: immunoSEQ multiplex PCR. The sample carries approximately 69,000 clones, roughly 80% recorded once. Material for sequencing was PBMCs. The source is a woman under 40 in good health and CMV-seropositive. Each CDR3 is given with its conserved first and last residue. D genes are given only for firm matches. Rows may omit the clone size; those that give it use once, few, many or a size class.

CASSELGLRDGYTF | TGTGCCAGCAGTGAGTTGGGGCTCAGGGATGGCTACACCTTC | NA | few | TRBJ1-2 | TRBV6-5
CASSGAGVGETQYF | TGCGCCAGCAGTGGGGCGGGAGTGGGAGAGACCCAGTACTTC | TRBD2 | NA | TRBJ2-5 | TRBV5-1
CASSQDWGTTNTGELFF | TGCGCCAGCAGCCAAGATTGGGGGACTACGAACACCGGGGAGCTGTTTTTT | TRBD2 | once | TRBJ2-2 | TRBV4-3
CAWGRRFNTEAFF | TGTGCCTGGGGGAGGAGGTTTAACACTGAAGCTTTCTTT | NA | NA | TRBJ1-1 | TRBV30
CAWSVLRLGTGFPTDTQYF | TGTGCCTGGAGTGTACTCCGTCTCGGGACAGGGTTTCCCACAGATACGCAGTATTTT | TRBD1 | NA | TRBJ2-3 | TRBV30
CASSFSGITTDTQYF | TGTGCCAGCAGCTTTAGCGGGATAACGACAGATACGCAGTATTTT | TRBD2 | NA | TRBJ2-3 | TRBV11-2
CSVRASGGYEQFF | TGCAGCGTTCGGGCTAGCGGGGGCTATGAGCAGTTCTTC | TRBD2 | NA | TRBJ2-1 | TRBV29-1
CSVAASGYEQYF | TGCAGCGTTGCCGCGTCGGGCTACGAGCAGTACTTC | NA | NA | TRBJ2-7 | TRBV29-1
CAWSGTGGTQYF | TGTGCCTGGAGTGGGACAGGGGGGACCCAGTACTTC | TRBD1 | NA | TRBJ2-5 | TRBV30
CAWGDRVVVQPQHF | TGTGCCTGGGGGGACAGGGTGGTTGTTCAGCCCCAGCATTTT | TRBD1 | NA | TRBJ1-5 | TRBV30
CASRPQGPGNTIYF | TGTGCCAGCAGGCCGCAGGGGCCTGGAAACACCATATATTTT | NA | NA | TRBJ1-3 | TRBV14
CASSPRGETQYF | TGTGCCAGCTCTCCAAGGGGAGAGACCCAGTACTTC | NA | NA | TRBJ2-5 | TRBV18
CASSPTDSSYEQYF | TGTGCCAGCAGCCCAACGGACAGTTCCTACGAGCAGTACTTC | NA | NA | TRBJ2-7 | TRBV7-9
CASSQGQGDEQYF | TGCGCCAGCAGCCAGGGACAGGGCGACGAGCAGTACTTC | TRBD1 | once | TRBJ2-7 | TRBV4-1
CAWRTVGAGANVLTF | TGTGCCTGGAGGACTGTAGGTGCTGGGGCCAACGTCCTGACTTTC | NA | NA | TRBJ2-6 | TRBV30
CASSLSPALAGVYEQYF | TGTGCCAGCAGTCTATCGCCTGCACTAGCGGGAGTTTACGAGCAGTACTTC | TRBD2 | once | TRBJ2-7 | TRBV7-9
CASSPVAGASYEQYF | TGTGCCAGCAGCCCCGTAGCGGGAGCCTCCTACGAGCAGTACTTC | TRBD2 | once | TRBJ2-7 | TRBV9
CASTSEVATVYNEQFF | TGTGCCAGCACTTCAGAGGTAGCTACCGTATACAATGAGCAGTTCTTC | NA | few | TRBJ2-1 | TRBV4-2
CAWSDRGHQVTDTQYF | TGTGCCTGGAGCGATAGGGGACACCAAGTAACAGATACGCAGTATTTT | NA | NA | TRBJ2-3 | TRBV30
CASSSDSRPSRLLF | TGTGCCAGCAGCTCGGACAGTCGCCCGAGTCGTCTCCTCTTC | NA | NA | TRBJ2-1 | TRBV5-6
CARDRGNTEAFF | TGTGCCCGGGACAGGGGGAACACTGAAGCTTTCTTT | TRBD1 | NA | TRBJ1-1 | TRBV30
CAWSVGGQGGQPQHF | TGTGCCTGGAGTGTAGGTGGTCAGGGAGGTCAGCCCCAGCATTTT | NA | NA | TRBJ1-5 | TRBV30
CASSFFFPEVGSKETQYF | TGTGCCAGCAGCTTCTTCTTCCCCGAGGTTGGGAGCAAAGAGACCCAGTACTTC | NA | few | TRBJ2-5 | TRBV13
CASSLQSTSGATYEQYF | TGCGCCAGCAGCCTCCAGTCTACTAGCGGAGCAACCTACGAGCAGTACTTC | TRBD2 | NA | TRBJ2-7 | TRBV5-1
CASSPTAAGSVQPQHF | TGTGCCAGCAGCCCAACCGCCGCAGGGTCGGTACAGCCCCAGCATTTT | NA | NA | TRBJ1-5 | TRBV7-8
CASSSGTSYEQYF | TGTGCCAGCAGTTCCGGGACTAGCTACGAGCAGTACTTC | TRBD2 | few | TRBJ2-7 | TRBV5-4
CASSLEGGNEQFF | TGTGCCAGCAGCTTAGAAGGCGGCAATGAGCAGTTCTTC | NA | NA | TRBJ2-1 | TRBV11-2
CASSGGQGREAFF | TGTGCCAGCAGTGGCGGACAGGGGAGGGAAGCTTTCTTT | TRBD1 | NA | TRBJ1-1 | TRBV2
CASSLRATGLAFF | TGTGCCAGCAGTTTACGCGCAACAGGTTTGGCTTTCTTT | NA | NA | TRBJ1-1 | TRBV28
CASSLLSSGGSYEQYF | TGCGCCAGCAGCTTGTTGTCTAGCGGGGGCTCCTACGAGCAGTACTTC | TRBD2 | NA | TRBJ2-7 | TRBV5-1
CASSQGQGPNQPQHF | TGTGCCAGCAGCCAAGGACAGGGGCCCAATCAGCCCCAGCATTTT | TRBD1 | NA | TRBJ1-5 | TRBV28
CSVGGQPYEQYF | TGCAGCGTGGGGGGACAGCCCTACGAGCAGTACTTC | NA | NA | TRBJ2-7 | TRBV29-1
CASSEMPVRTEAFF | TGCGCCAGCAGTGAAATGCCCGTACGGACTGAAGCTTTCTTT | NA | few | TRBJ1-1 | TRBV10-1
CASSMVGGEQYF | TGTGCCAGTAGTATGGTCGGGGGCGAGCAGTACTTC | NA | NA | TRBJ2-7 | TRBV19
CASSYTSSYGSYEQYF | TGTGCCAGCAGCTACACTAGCAGCTACGGGTCCTACGAGCAGTACTTC | NA | NA | TRBJ2-7 | TRBV7-2
CASSPRFRGGSYEQYF | TGTGCCAGCAGTCCCCGATTTAGGGGGGGGTCCTACGAGCAGTACTTC | NA | NA | TRBJ2-7 | TRBV13
CASSEFHSTKQYF | TGCGCCAGCAGTGAGTTCCACAGTACGAAGCAGTACTTC | NA | few | TRBJ2-7 | TRBV10-1
CASSEQGTEAFF | TGCGCCAGCAGTGAACAGGGAACTGAAGCTTTCTTT | NA | once | TRBJ1-1 | TRBV5-1
CASSSPGQGRSYEQFF | TGTGCCAGCAGTTCGCCGGGACAGGGGAGGTCGTATGAGCAGTTCTTC | TRBD1 | NA | TRBJ2-1 | TRBV6-5
CASSLQRNQETQYF | TGTGCCAGCAGCTTACAGCGTAACCAAGAGACCCAGTACTTC | NA | few | TRBJ2-5 | TRBV7-2
CASSPRRENTEAFF | TGTGCCAGCAGCCCCCGACGGGAGAACACTGAAGCTTTCTTT | NA | NA | TRBJ1-1 | TRBV9
CASSQTRTSGIMETQYF | TGTGCCAGCAGCCAAACCCGGACTAGCGGGATAATGGAGACCCAGTACTTC | TRBD2 | few | TRBJ2-5 | TRBV7-6
CASSPQDYRPYEQYF | TGTGCCAGCTCACCACAGGACTACCGGCCCTACGAGCAGTACTTC | NA | NA | TRBJ2-7 | TRBV18
CAWSFDDQGEQYF | TGTGCCTGGAGTTTCGACGACCAGGGCGAGCAGTACTTC | NA | NA | TRBJ2-7 | TRBV30
CASSLGVNEQFF | TGTGCCAGCAGCTTGGGAGTTAATGAGCAGTTCTTC | NA | NA | TRBJ2-1 | TRBV5-5
CSVDGLAGESPPDTQYF | TGCAGCGTTGACGGACTAGCGGGAGAGTCCCCCCCAGATACGCAGTATTTT | TRBD2 | NA | TRBJ2-3 | TRBV29-1
CASSLQAESQPQHF | TGTGCCAGCTCACTCCAAGCGGAAAGTCAGCCCCAGCATTTT | NA | NA | TRBJ1-5 | TRBV18
CASSSGRGAGAPAKNIQYF | TGTGCCAGCAGCTCCGGTCGAGGGGCGGGAGCCCCAGCCAAAAACATTCAGTACTTC | TRBD2 | NA | TRBJ2-4 | TRBV5-6
CASSLGTTGTGNTIYF | TGCGCCAGCAGCTTGGGGACCACGGGAACTGGAAACACCATATATTTT | NA | NA | TRBJ1-3 | TRBV5-1
CASSFTGQGFTGELFF | TGTGCCAGCAGCTTTACGGGACAGGGCTTCACCGGGGAGCTGTTTTTT | TRBD1 | NA | TRBJ2-2 | TRBV11-2
CASSPTGGNTEAFF | TGTGCCAGCAGCCCGACAGGGGGGAACACTGAAGCTTTCTTT | TRBD1 | NA | TRBJ1-1 | TRBV7-9
CATSSVEALVYEQYF | TGTGCCACCAGCAGTGTGGAGGCTCTGGTCTACGAGCAGTACTTC | NA | NA | TRBJ2-7 | TRBV15
CASSERRASTDTQYF | TGTGCCAGCAGTGAAAGGAGGGCTAGCACAGATACGCAGTATTTT | NA | NA | TRBJ2-3 | TRBV6-1